These T cell receptor beta chains were read from a single sample in a study of OX40 agonist ivuxolimab in advanced cancers. Using immunoSEQ multiplex PCR, the repertoire was profiled, and TCRdb retains in-frame clones only, with some absent. This sample carries 40,000 to 45,000 clones, about 86% of them seen once, and the ten largest clones take roughly 12%. The sequences come from CD4+ or CD8+ T cells sorted from blood, collected in a trial of the OX40 agonist ivuxolimab. These receptor sequences come from an adult with an advanced solid tumor such as melanoma, head and neck, liver or kidney cancer. Both conserved end residues are part of each CDR3.

J: TRBJ2-1
V: TRBV5-1
CDR3: CASSWTSGPSSYNEQFF

J: TRBJ2-7
V: TRBV7-6
CDR3: CASSSGEPYEQYF

J: TRBJ1-1
V: TRBV19
CDR3: CASSTKRLNTEAFF

J: TRBJ2-3
V: TRBV6-4
CDR3: CASPQGAVADTQYF

J: TRBJ2-5
V: TRBV7-8
CDR3: CASSLREQGGETQYF

J: TRBJ2-7
V: TRBV14
CDR3: CASSQKPQGLYEQYF

J: TRBJ2-6
V: TRBV5-4
CDR3: CASGQGFGANVLTF

J: TRBJ2-5
V: TRBV6-6
CDR3: CASSFPAGVGQETQYF

J: TRBJ1-6
V: TRBV5-6
CDR3: CASSTRQGMFYNSPLHF

J: TRBJ1-3
V: TRBV7-8
CDR3: CASTLGNTIYF

J: TRBJ2-1
V: TRBV7-2
CDR3: CASSSPDHSTRIEQFF

J: TRBJ1-2
V: TRBV9
CDR3: CASSPSGGQGTGYTF

J: TRBJ2-2
V: TRBV11-2
CDR3: CASSLRGGNTGELFF

J: TRBJ2-3
V: TRBV9
CDR3: CASSVGIGEVTDTQYF

J: TRBJ2-1
V: TRBV27
CDR3: CASSLGNKVFF

J: TRBJ2-1
V: TRBV2
CDR3: CASSDPGGSPRYEQFF

J: TRBJ1-4
V: TRBV28
CDR3: CASSLWTEPATNEKLFF

J: TRBJ2-1
V: TRBV7-6
CDR3: CASSASGSSYNEQFF

J: TRBJ2-7
V: TRBV27
CDR3: CASSSTPTYEQYF

J: TRBJ2-7
V: TRBV7-9
CDR3: CASSPTYGQGYEQYF

J: TRBJ2-5
V: TRBV27
CDR3: CASSRPGTGETQYF

J: TRBJ1-1
V: TRBV7-3
CDR3: CASSDRGGRHTEAFF

J: TRBJ2-3
V: TRBV19
CDR3: CASSGVEADTQYF

J: TRBJ2-1
V: TRBV29-1
CDR3: CSVEGGKSHLANEQFF

J: TRBJ1-1
V: TRBV5-1
CDR3: CASSLGSAEAFF

J: TRBJ2-7
V: TRBV25-1
CDR3: CASRGRAGLGAGPLEQYF

J: TRBJ2-5
V: TRBV5-4
CDR3: CASSSPGFGETQYF

J: TRBJ2-2
V: TRBV9
CDR3: CASSVRTEPYTGELFF

J: TRBJ2-7
V: TRBV7-9
CDR3: CASSFEYVDYEQYF

J: TRBJ2-7
V: TRBV13
CDR3: CASSAHLTYEQYF

J: TRBJ2-1
V: TRBV15
CDR3: CATTRGYGVYNEQFF

J: TRBJ2-1
V: TRBV15
CDR3: CATSTLTGEQFF

J: TRBJ1-2
V: TRBV7-8
CDR3: CASSLRQNYGYTF

J: TRBJ2-7
V: TRBV30
CDR3: CAGRGGAAGSYEQYF

J: TRBJ2-2
V: TRBV27
CDR3: CASSLGAQREISTGELFF

J: TRBJ1-4
V: TRBV29-1
CDR3: CSALLGEKLFF

J: TRBJ2-1
V: TRBV13
CDR3: CASSLSGGAYNEQFF

J: TRBJ1-6
V: TRBV4-3
CDR3: CASSQVLSGSSYNSPLHF

J: TRBJ2-1
V: TRBV6-5
CDR3: CASSYVGSYNEQFF

J: TRBJ2-7
V: TRBV15
CDR3: CATSRGWGRVEQYF

J: TRBJ2-7
V: TRBV27
CDR3: CASSLAGGMAYEQYF

J: TRBJ2-5
V: TRBV28
CDR3: CASSLFGGETQYF

J: TRBJ1-3
V: TRBV4-2
CDR3: CASSQDWGGSGNTIYF

J: TRBJ2-3
V: TRBV2
CDR3: CASSPREPSGSVRTQYF

J: TRBJ2-5
V: TRBV7-9
CDR3: CASSLVRAQETQYF

J: TRBJ1-2
V: TRBV2
CDR3: CATTNGVAGYTF

J: TRBJ2-1
V: TRBV27
CDR3: CASSLYGVVDEQFF

J: TRBJ2-7
V: TRBV19
CDR3: CASSIGLANEQYF

J: TRBJ2-2
V: TRBV7-9
CDR3: CASSRGSNTGELFF

J: TRBJ2-7
V: TRBV11-2
CDR3: CASSSSGRPYEQYF

J: TRBJ1-1
V: TRBV4-1
CDR3: CASSQEQGNTEAFF

J: TRBJ2-3
V: TRBV2
CDR3: CASSPQQGTSTDTQYF

J: TRBJ2-1
V: TRBV6-1
CDR3: CASSANTYSYNEQFF

J: TRBJ1-5
V: TRBV6-6
CDR3: CASSYRTDSNQPQHF

J: TRBJ1-4
V: TRBV28
CDR3: CASSPARGRDREKLFF